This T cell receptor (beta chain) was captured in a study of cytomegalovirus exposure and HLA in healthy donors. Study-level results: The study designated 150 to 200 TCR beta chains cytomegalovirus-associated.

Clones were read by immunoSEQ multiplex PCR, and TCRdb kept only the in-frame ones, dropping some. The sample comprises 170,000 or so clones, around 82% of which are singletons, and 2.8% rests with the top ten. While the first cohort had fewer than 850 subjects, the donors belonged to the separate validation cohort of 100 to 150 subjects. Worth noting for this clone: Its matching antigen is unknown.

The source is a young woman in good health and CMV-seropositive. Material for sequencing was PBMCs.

The CDR3: CASSSGGKGELFF. The CDR3 coding sequence is TGTGCCAGCAGTTCTGGGGGGAAGGGGGAGCTGTTTTTT. The V call is TRBV6-5, the J call TRBJ2-2, with D perhaps matching TRBD2 (6 bases). The CDR3 has 13 amino acids. With 4 bases removed from V and 8 bases from J, the gap between germline ends came to 11 bases. Germline values: CDR1 MNHEY, CDR2 SVGAGI.